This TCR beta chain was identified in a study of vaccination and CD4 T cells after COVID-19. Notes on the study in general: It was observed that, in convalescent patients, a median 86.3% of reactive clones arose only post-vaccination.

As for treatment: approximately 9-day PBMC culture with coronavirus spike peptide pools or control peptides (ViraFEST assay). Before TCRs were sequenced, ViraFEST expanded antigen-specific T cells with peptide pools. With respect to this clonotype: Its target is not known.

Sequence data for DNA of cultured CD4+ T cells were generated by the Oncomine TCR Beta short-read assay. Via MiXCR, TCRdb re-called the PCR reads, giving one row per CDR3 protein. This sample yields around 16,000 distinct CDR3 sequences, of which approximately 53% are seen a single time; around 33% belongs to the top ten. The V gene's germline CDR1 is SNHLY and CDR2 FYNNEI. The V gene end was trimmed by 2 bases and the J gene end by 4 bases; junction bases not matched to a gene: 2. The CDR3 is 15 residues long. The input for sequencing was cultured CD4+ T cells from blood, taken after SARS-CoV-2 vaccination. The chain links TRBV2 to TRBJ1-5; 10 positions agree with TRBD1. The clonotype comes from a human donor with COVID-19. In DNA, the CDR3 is TGTGCCAGCAGTGAACTGGACAGGGGGAATCAGCCCCAGCATTTT. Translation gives CASSELDRGNQPQHF.